The T cell receptor beta chain described here comes from a study of beta chain features in type 1 diabetes. CD45RO/CCR7/CD25/CD127/CD95/CD27 staining was used to isolate CD4+ naive, central memory, regulatory and stem cell-like memory cells by sorting. Since all of the isolated RNA was reverse transcribed, expressed TCRB transcripts were what got sequenced. Using immunoSEQ multiplex PCR, the repertoire was profiled, and TCRdb retains in-frame clones only, with some absent. The sample has around 690,000 clones; under 15% are singletons. This clone was counted between two and nine times. The antigen is not known. Germline CDR1 reads SGHRS; CDR2 reads YFSETQ. The CDR3 is 13 residues long. V gave up 1 base and J gave up 3 bases, with 8 bases separating them. Study outcomes and limitations: All four CD4+ subsets of Type 1 diabetes patients contained TCRB CDR3s that were moderately but significantly shorter.

This TCR was sampled from a man in his thirties or forties with type 1 diabetes. The specimen was naive CD4+ T cells from blood. The chain links TRBV5-1 to TRBJ2-7; perhaps TRBD2 as D (5 bases). CDR3 protein: CASSLNSVYEQYF. CDR3 DNA sequence: TGCGCCAGCAGCTTGAATAGCGTCTACGAGCAGTACTTC.